Included here is one TCR beta chain sequence, with context. What it recognizes is unknown. Repertoires were generated with immunoSEQ multiplex PCR, while TCRdb's copy carries only in-frame clones and drops some. The sample yields some 150,000 clones, around 88% seen once. The entry originates in a study of T cell responses to AZD1222 COVID-19 vaccine. The CDR3 is 14 amino acids. Trimming took 5 bases from V and 8 from J; bases not matched to a gene: 5. Germline CDR1 LNHNV, CDR2 YYDKDF (reference sequence). Whole-study results and caveats: White British donors predominated, females outnumbered males, and clonal diversity was possibly underestimated. Targets within unmutated variant regions were reportedly found for nearly half of spike-specific TCRs.

The gene calls are TRBV15 and TRBJ1-4; 10 nucleotides agree with TRBD1. The sample in question was peripheral blood, obtained on day 0 of AZD1222 vaccination. The sequence came from an adult in good health. CDR3: CATSRDRGGEKLFF. The CDR3 region has the DNA TGTGCCACCAGCCGGGACAGGGGAGGAGAAAAACTGTTTTTT. Together with reference TRBV15 and TRBJ1-4, the CDR3 gives the full variable domain: DAMVIQNPRYQVTQFGKPVTLSCSQTLNHNVMYWYQQKSSQAPKLLFHYYDKDFNNEADTPDNFQSRRPNTSFCFLDIRSPGLGDTAMYLCATSRDRGGEKLFFGSGTQLSVL.